The 4 T cell receptor beta chains below all came from one sample that was sequenced in a study of Graves' ophthalmopathy and Graves' hyperthyroidism. RNA transcripts were the template, and TCR beta CDR3 regions were amplified from them. HTBI primers were employed in first-round RT-PCR, then a second-round multiplex PCR followed. TCRdb re-called the multiplex PCR reads with MiXCR, one entry per CDR3 protein. Of 650,000 to 800,000 distinct CDR3 sequences listed, roughly 39% are singletons. Input material: peripheral blood. The source is an adult man with Graves' ophthalmopathy.

The V call is TRBV6-5, the J call TRBJ2-5; 7 bases align to TRBD1. J gave up 7 bases and V 6 bases, and 11 bases lay outside the gene matches. Germline loops: CDR1 MNHEY, CDR2 SVGAGI. CDR3 length: 14 amino acids. The CDR3 bases are TGTGCCAGCAGAAAAGGGGGCAAAGGTGGGACCCAGTACTTC. It encodes CASRKGGKGGTQYF.

The genes are TRBV5-4 and TRBJ2-7; 7 nucleotides line up with TRBD1. CDR1 is SGHNT and CDR2 is YYREEE in the germline V gene (reference sequence). The CDR3 covers 14 residues. Germline trimming cut 5 bases from V and 2 bases from J; bases unmatched to any gene: 7. CDR3 coding DNA: TGTGCCAGCAGGGACGGACAGGTTACCTACGAGCAGTACTTC. Protein: CASRDGQVTYEQYF. The full variable domain, with the rest looked up from reference TRBV5-4 and TRBJ2-7, is ETGVTQSPTHLIKTRGQQVTLRCSSQSGHNTVSWYQQALGQGPQFIFQYYREEENGRGNFPPRFSGLQFPNYSSELNVNALELDDSALYLCASRDGQVTYEQYFGPGTRLTVT.

This clonotype was recorded at least ten times. The chain joins TRBV24-1 to TRBJ1-2; no clear D. The V and J ends lost 6 bases and 2 bases respectively, with 9 bases between them. Germline V gene lookup returns CDR1 KGHDR and CDR2 SFDVKD. The CDR3 has 13 amino acids. The CDR3 reads CATSLKANYGYTF. For the CDR3, the DNA is TGTGCCACCAGTCTCAAGGCGAACTATGGCTACACCTTC.

V gene TRBV10-3 combines with J gene TRBJ1-4; D gene ambiguous. Germline CDR1 is ENHRY and CDR2 is SYGVKD. The CDR3 contains 14 residues. Deletions cut 3 bases from V and 7 bases from J, with 12 bases between. The CDR3 DNA follows: TGTGCCATCAGTGAAGTTATGGGATCTGAAAAACTGTTTTTT. This codes for CAISEVMGSEKLFF.